The source of this T cell receptor beta chain is a study of blood T cells in healthy people across ages. For this clonotype: The antigen remains undetermined.

V was clipped by 6 bases and J by 6 bases, with 14 bases between them. The CDR3 covers 13 residues. Germline V lookup: CDR1 MNHEY, CDR2 SMNVEV (reference sequence). A J-beta primer mix and a sample-barcoded 5' primer were used in a second PCR of roughly 6 to 12 cycles. One entry per CDR3 protein, called by TCRdb with MiXCR from the 5' RACE reads. The repertoire holds about 1.8 million distinct CDR3 sequences, with just under 50% as singletons. The study's findings and limits: Estimates of diversity drawn from one million T cells were considered underestimates. Observed TCR beta diversity showed a strong correlation with the percentage of naive T cells as measured by flow cytometry.

The sample consisted of blood. The source of this sequence is a woman aged 40-49 years in good health. The chain couples TRBV27 to TRBJ1-2; D is unclear. The CDR3 region has the DNA TGTGCCAGCAGGATTGACGGTGTGAATGGCTACACCTTC. This gives the protein CASRIDGVNGYTF.